Below are 28 T cell receptor beta chains sequenced from a single sample in a study of T cells in Graves' hyperthyroidism and ophthalmopathy. From RNA transcripts, TCR beta CDR3 regions were amplified. The TCR CDR3 first-round RT-PCR relied on the HTBI primer set. From the multiplex PCR reads, TCRdb called clonotypes with MiXCR, one entry per CDR3 protein. The table records around 700,000 distinct CDR3 sequences, approximately 19% of them present only once. Sample: blood. The receptors shown here come from a woman in her 50s with Graves' hyperthyroidism that later progressed to Graves' ophthalmopathy.

The V and J genes are TRBV19 and TRBJ2-1, with 12 bases fitting TRBD2. Trimming at V came to 7 bases and at J to 6 bases, leaving 7 bases not matched to a gene. The CDR3 extends over 15 amino acids. Per the germline V gene, CDR1 is LNHDA and CDR2 is SQIVND (reference sequence). The CDR3 reads CASKVTSGGSNEQFF. The CDR3 region has the DNA TGTGCCAGTAAAGTCACTAGCGGGGGGTCCAATGAGCAGTTCTTC.

The chain has TRBV7-6 and TRBJ1-1, with 7 positions matching TRBD1. The length of the CDR3 is 16 residues. V lost 4 bases, J lost 0 bases, and 8 bases stayed unmatched. The germline CDR1 and CDR2 sequences are SGHVS and FNYEAQ. DNA for the CDR3: TGTGCCAGCAGCTCCCCGACAGGGAAGTTGAACACTGAAGCTTTCTTT. Encoded protein: CASSSPTGKLNTEAFF.

This clonotype was detected ten times or more. The V call is TRBV7-2, the J call TRBJ1-1; D unclear. The CDR3 has 12 amino acids. Trimming took 7 bases from V and 4 from J, leaving 10 bases between them. CDR1 is SGHTA and CDR2 is FQGNSA in the germline V gene. CDR3 residues: CASIPRGTEAFF. As DNA, the CDR3 is TGTGCCAGCATTCCCCGGGGCACTGAAGCTTTCTTT.

The J gene is TRBJ2-3, the V gene TRBV5-1; D uncertain. V was clipped by 5 bases and J by 0 bases, with 10 bases between them. There are 14 residues in the CDR3. Germline-derived CDR1 and CDR2 are SGHRS and YFSETQ. DNA for the CDR3: TGCGCCAGCAGGCCCCAAACTAGCACAGATACGCAGTATTTT. Protein product: CASRPQTSTDTQYF.

This clonotype was seen a handful of times. The V gene is TRBV15, the J gene TRBJ2-1; 7 positions match TRBD1. V was pared by 0 bases and J by 14 bases, with 13 bases of the junction left unmatched. This CDR3 is built from 15 residues. Germline V gene lookup returns CDR1 LNHNV and CDR2 YYDKDF (reference sequence). The CDR3 DNA follows: TGTGCCACCAGCAGAGATGAGGGGGCACAAATGGAGGAGTTCTTC. This translates into CATSRDEGAQMEEFF.

This clonotype was observed a handful of times. The rearrangement links TRBV3-1 to TRBJ1-6; D unresolved. The germline V gene encodes CDR1 LGHDT and CDR2 YNNKEL (reference sequence). The V gene lost 1 base and the J gene lost 9 bases, with 4 bases spanning the gap. The CDR3 extends over 12 amino acids. CDR3 DNA sequence: TGTGCCAGCAGCCAAGTATTTTCACCCCTCCACTTT. It encodes CASSQVFSPLHF.

The V and J genes are TRBV11-3 and TRBJ2-1; TRBD2 aligns across 16 bases. Trimming cost V 4 bases and J 7 bases; bases outside gene matches: 7. Germline CDR1 is SGHNT and CDR2 is YENEEA. The CDR3 is 17 amino acids. CDR3 protein: CASSSGTSGGALNEQFF. CDR3 bases: TGTGCCAGCAGCTCTGGGACTAGCGGGGGGGCCCTTAATGAGCAGTTCTTC.

At least ten counts were recorded for this clonotype. V and J are TRBV18 and TRBJ1-2; D is perhaps TRBD1 (6 bases). Germline CDR1 KGHSH, CDR2 LQKENI. V shed 2 bases and J shed 4 bases, with 11 bases lying between them. CDR3 size: 14 residues. CDR3 DNA: TGTGCCAGCTCACCAATGGACAGAAGCTATGGCTACACCTTC. This sequence encodes CASSPMDRSYGYTF. The full variable domain, rest sourced from reference TRBV18 and TRBJ1-2, is NAGVMQNPRHLVRRRGQEARLRCSPMKGHSHVYWYRQLPEEGLKFMVYLQKENIIDESGMPKERFSAEFPKEGPSILRIQQVVRGDSAAYFCASSPMDRSYGYTFGSGTRLTVV.

This clonotype has more than one count but fewer than ten. The chain employs TRBV7-2 and TRBJ2-3; the match to TRBD2 covers 8 bases. Trimming took 3 bases from V and 2 from J; bases not matched to a gene: 7. This CDR3 region has 16 residues. From germline, CDR1 is SGHTA and CDR2 FQGNSA. The CDR3 spells CASSFRAGGPTDTQYF. Written as DNA, the CDR3 is TGTGCCAGCAGCTTCAGGGCGGGGGGACCCACAGATACGCAGTATTTT.

J is TRBJ2-7 and V is TRBV7-9, with a weak D call TRBD1 (6 bases). Trimming removed 5 bases at V and 6 bases at J, with 11 bases between. CDR3 size: 12 residues. Germline CDR1 reads SEHNR; CDR2 reads FQNEAQ (reference sequence). CDR3 in DNA: TGTGCCAGCAGCCTCGTGGACAGCGAGCAGTACTTC. As protein: CASSLVDSEQYF.

This clonotype occurred many times. The V call is TRBV19, the J call TRBJ2-1, with 15 bases aligning to TRBD2. Unmatched junction bases numbered 3, after V lost 5 bases and J lost 7 bases. This CDR3 region has 15 residues. Germline V gene lookup returns CDR1 LNHDA and CDR2 SQIVND (reference sequence). CDR3 in amino acids: CASSGGLAGGNEQFF. The CDR3 coding sequence is TGTGCCAGTAGTGGGGGACTAGCGGGGGGAAATGAGCAGTTCTTC.

The chain carries TRBV6-1 and TRBJ2-1; TRBD2 might be the D (6 bases). The CDR3 runs 15 residues. Looked up from germline, CDR1 is MNHNS and CDR2 is SASEGT. V was shortened by 6 bases and J by 7 bases, with 19 bases between the two germline ends. The CDR3 bases are TGTGCCAGCAGCTTGCCTAGCAATGGGAGGAATGAGCAGTTCTTC. Its protein is CASSLPSNGRNEQFF.

In regard to this clonotype: A junction boundary mismatches the germline segment, possibly from a read error. The chain recombines TRBV3-1 with TRBJ1-4; TRBD1 might be the D (6 bases). The CDR3 contains 14 residues. Per germline, CDR1 LGHDT and CDR2 YNNKEL (reference sequence). The CDR3 region has the DNA TGTGCCAGCAGCCAAAACAGGGCTAATGAAAAACTGCTTTTT. This sequence encodes CASSQNRANEKLLF.

This clonotype was counted at least ten times. The chain employs TRBV6-1 and TRBJ2-7; 7 bases fit TRBD2. This CDR3 has 13 residues. V lost 7 bases to trimming and J lost 2 bases; unmatched junction nucleotides: 5. From germline, CDR1 is MNHNS and CDR2 SASEGT. For the CDR3, the DNA is TGTGCCAGCACACCTAGCGGAGCCTACGAGCAGTACTTC. This codes for CASTPSGAYEQYF.

This clonotype was counted between two and nine times. J is TRBJ2-3 and V is TRBV12-3 or TRBV12-4; 11 bases align to TRBD2. V was clipped by 6 bases and J by 1 base; unmatched bases: 6. The CDR3 sequence is 16 residues long. The CDR3 protein is CASSRPGLAGTDTQYF. CDR3 in DNA: TGTGCCAGCAGCCGTCCGGGACTAGCGGGCACAGATACGCAGTATTTT.

Many counts were recorded for this clonotype. The V and J genes are TRBV18 and TRBJ2-3; D uncertain. Germline V CDR1 and CDR2: KGHSH, LQKENI. V was trimmed by 0 bases and J by 4 bases, leaving 2 bases between them. CDR3 length: 12 residues. The CDR3 reads CASSPPADTQYF. DNA for the CDR3: TGTGCCAGCTCACCACCGGCAGATACGCAGTATTTT.

This clonotype was observed a handful of times. V usage is TRBV9 and J usage is TRBJ1-4; possibly TRBD1 for D (5 bases). CDR1 and CDR2 from the germline V gene are SGDLS and YYNGEE. With 4 bases removed from V and 8 bases from J, the gap between germline ends came to 21 bases. CDR3 size: 16 residues. As DNA, the CDR3 is TGTGCCAGCAGCATGGGACGGACGGGGACCAGGGAAAAACTGTTTTTT. Translating gives CASSMGRTGTREKLFF.

This clonotype was observed at least ten times. The chain employs TRBV2 and TRBJ1-2; TRBD1 matches 12 bases. Per the germline V gene, CDR1 is SNHLY and CDR2 is FYNNEI. Unmatched junction bases numbered 6, after V lost 0 bases and J lost 7 bases. This CDR3 has 16 amino acids. CDR3 in DNA: TGTGCCAGCAGTGAAGCGATGGGGACAGGGGGCCCTGGCTACACCTTC. Residues: CASSEAMGTGGPGYTF.

The chain carries TRBV6-1 and TRBJ1-2; TRBD1 aligns across 8 bases. CDR3 size: 11 residues. J gave up 10 bases and V 8 bases, and 6 bases lay outside the gene matches. CDR1 is MNHNS, CDR2 SASEGT, per germline. The CDR3 is CASGSGGDYTF. DNA for the CDR3: TGTGCCAGCGGATCAGGGGGCGACTACACCTTC.

The rearrangement joins TRBV2 to TRBJ1-5; 8 nucleotides line up with TRBD1. V gave up 8 bases and J gave up 7 bases; unmatched junction bases: 7. The CDR3 covers 13 residues. Germline V gives CDR1 SNHLY, CDR2 FYNNEI. CDR3: CASLDRDEQPQHF. CDR3 nucleotides: TGTGCCAGCCTGGACAGGGATGAACAGCCCCAGCATTTT.

The rearrangement joins TRBV7-9 to TRBJ2-3, with 9 bases identical to TRBD1. V lost 1 base to trimming and J lost 8 bases; unmatched junction nucleotides: 13. Germline V CDR1 and CDR2: SEHNR, FQNEAQ (reference sequence). This CDR3 has 17 residues. In DNA, the CDR3 is TGTGCCAGCAGCTTAGGATTAGGACAGGGGCGAGAGGGTACGCAGTATTTT. Translation: CASSLGLGQGREGTQYF.

The rearrangement joins TRBV15 to TRBJ1-5, with D possibly matching TRBD1 (6 bases). The CDR3 loop spans 13 amino acids. V lost 9 bases and J lost 11, with 20 bases in between. Germline values: CDR1 LNHNV, CDR2 YYDKDF (reference sequence). CDR3 sequence: CATTNRDELTQHF. The CDR3 nucleotides are TGTGCCACTACCAACAGGGACGAATTGACCCAGCATTTT.

This clonotype was seen many times. The chain has TRBV18 and TRBJ2-7, with D perhaps being TRBD1 or TRBD2 (6 bases each). V was cut by 3 bases and J by 3 bases, with 12 bases left in between. Germline V gives CDR1 KGHSH, CDR2 LQKENI. The CDR3 runs 14 residues. CDR3 sequence: CASSPEGVYYEQYF. CDR3 in DNA: TGTGCCAGCTCACCGGAGGGGGTGTACTACGAGCAGTACTTC.

In this sample, this clonotype turned up many times. Germline and junction disagree at one end, which may indicate a read error. The V gene is TRBV20-1, the J gene TRBJ1-1; D is unclear. CDR1 and CDR2 (germline): DFQATT, SNEGSKA (reference sequence). The CDR3 runs to 14 residues. The CDR3, as DNA: TGCAGTGCCAGAGAGGTGGCGAAGGGCACTGAAGCTTTCTTT. It yields the protein CSAREVAKGTEAFF.

The sample holds many counts of this clonotype. The chain recombines TRBV3-1 with TRBJ1-1, with a weak D call TRBD1 (6 bases). Germline assignment: CDR1 LGHDT and CDR2 YNNKEL (reference sequence). Deletions cut 6 bases from V and 5 bases from J, with 16 bases between. The CDR3 contains 14 residues. The CDR3 region is CASRLQGGDTEAFF. The DNA of the CDR3 is TGTGCCAGCAGACTACAGGGTGGAGATACTGAAGCTTTCTTT.

This clonotype was found a few times. The rearrangement uses TRBV10-3 and TRBJ2-5; D tentatively reads TRBD1 or TRBD2 (5 bases each). The V end lost 7 bases, the J end lost 1 base, and 10 bases lay between the germline ends. Germline V lookup: CDR1 ENHRY, CDR2 SYGVKD. The CDR3 extends over 13 amino acids. The CDR3 nucleotides read TGTGCCATCAAGGATGGGGGCCAAGAGACCCAGTACTTC. This translates into CAIKDGGQETQYF.

DNA for the CDR3: TGTGCCAGCAGTGACCTTACAGGGGGCTATGGCTACACCTTC. Amino acid sequence: CASSDLTGGYGYTF. The genes are TRBV6-5 and TRBJ1-2; 8 bases match TRBD1. Germline V gene data show CDR1 as MNHEY and CDR2 as SVGAGI. The length of the CDR3 is 14 residues. V was clipped by 5 bases and J by 4 bases; unmatched bases: 6.

This clonotype was counted at least ten times. The rearrangement links TRBV7-9 to TRBJ2-1, with D maybe TRBD2 (5 bases). Per germline, CDR1 SEHNR and CDR2 FQNEAQ (reference sequence). V was cut by 5 bases and J by 7 bases, with 21 bases left in between. This CDR3 is built from 16 residues. Here the CDR3 reads CASSPRVLALGNEQFF. CDR3 DNA sequence: TGTGCCAGCAGCCCCCGGGTTTTAGCGCTGGGGAATGAGCAGTTCTTC.